These 10 T cell receptor beta chains originate from one sample sequenced in a study of T-cell memory formation after mild COVID-19. TCRdb itself ran the 5' RACE reads through MiXCR, one entry per CDR3 protein. The profile shows 300,000 or so distinct CDR3 sequences, roughly 16% of them singletons. What was sequenced was PBMCs or a T cell subset sorted from them (not recorded which). All receptors come from a man between 18 and 35 years old who had mild COVID-19 (a few samples of this study predate the infection). Cell type and time point are not known.

The chain links TRBV24-1 to TRBJ2-1; D is unclear. Trimming cost V 3 bases and J 9 bases, with 11 bases left between them. This CDR3 is 13 amino acids long. Per germline, CDR1 KGHDR and CDR2 SFDVKD. The CDR3 spells CATSDLGEGEQFF. In DNA, the CDR3 is TGTGCCACCAGTGATCTTGGGGAAGGTGAGCAGTTCTTC.

This clonotype was seen a few times. The rearrangement links TRBV7-2 to TRBJ2-4; D could derive from TRBD1 or TRBD2 (5 bases each). V lost 5 bases, J lost 3 bases, and 23 bases lay in between. Germline CDR1 reads SGHTA; CDR2 reads FQGNSA. The CDR3 has 18 residues. CDR3 in DNA: TGTGCCAGCAGCATGGTTATTTCGAGGGGCGCGCGCAAAAACATTCAGTACTTC. Its protein product is CASSMVISRGARKNIQYF.

This clonotype appeared a few times. The chain joins TRBV7-2 to TRBJ1-3, with D perhaps TRBD1 (5 bases). V was clipped by 5 bases and J by 0 bases, with 20 bases between them. The CDR3 length is 18 residues. Germline values: CDR1 SGHTA, CDR2 FQGNSA. The CDR3 sequence: CASSPIPGRKSSGNTIYF. CDR3 nucleotide sequence: TGTGCCAGCAGCCCTATTCCGGGGCGGAAGAGCTCTGGAAACACCATATATTTT. The full variable domain, rest sourced from reference TRBV7-2 and TRBJ1-3, is GAGVSQSPSNKVTEKGKDVELRCDPISGHTALYWYRQSLGQGLEFLIYFQGNSAPDKSGLPSDRFSAERTGGSVSTLTIQRTQQEDSAVYLCASSPIPGRKSSGNTIYFGEGSWLTVV.

This chain connects TRBV20-1 to TRBJ2-3, with D perhaps TRBD2 (7 bases). CDR1 is DFQATT, CDR2 SNEGSKA, per germline (reference sequence). V lost 1 base to trimming and J lost 3 bases, with 23 bases between them. This CDR3 region has 18 residues. The CDR3 loop is CSARGQPRFGGPTDTQYF. Written as DNA, the CDR3 is TGCAGTGCTAGAGGGCAACCCCGGTTCGGGGGGCCTACAGATACGCAGTATTTT.

The chain carries TRBV6-5 and TRBJ2-7; D perhaps matches TRBD1 (5 bases). The length of the CDR3 is 16 residues. V gave up 0 bases and J gave up 5 bases, with 17 bases separating them. Germline V lookup: CDR1 MNHEY, CDR2 SVGAGI. CDR3 nucleotides: TGTGCCAGCAGTTACTCGAAGTATCAGGGTGTCCACGAGCAGTACTTC. Protein sequence: CASSYSKYQGVHEQYF.

The chain combines TRBV7-2 with TRBJ2-1, with 9 bases lining up with TRBD2. This CDR3 comprises 17 residues. Unmatched junction bases numbered 16, after V lost 4 bases and J lost 9 bases. The germline gives CDR1 SGHTA, CDR2 FQGNSA. The CDR3 protein is CASSSTRGGAKFGEQFF. CDR3 sequence (DNA): TGTGCCAGCAGCTCCACTCGCGGGGGGGCTAAGTTTGGTGAGCAGTTCTTC.

This clonotype was seen a few times. This rearrangement joins TRBV9 to TRBJ2-2; 7 bases map to TRBD1. There are 15 residues in the CDR3. Trimming at V came to 4 bases and at J to 7 bases, leaving 10 bases not matched to a gene. Germline V gene sequence: CDR1 SGDLS, CDR2 YYNGEE. This CDR3 reads CASSPHQQGNGELFF. The DNA of the CDR3 is TGTGCCAGCAGCCCTCACCAACAGGGGAACGGGGAGCTGTTTTTT.

This clonotype was picked up a small number of times. The CDR3 coding sequence is TGCGCCAGCAGCCCGTTGGGACAGGGTACCTACGAGCAGTACTTC. This codes for CASSPLGQGTYEQYF. J is TRBJ2-7 and V is TRBV4-1; 9 positions agree with TRBD1. The CDR3 loop spans 15 amino acids. Germline-derived CDR1 and CDR2 are MGHRA and YSYEKL. The V gene end was trimmed by 4 bases and the J gene end by 2 bases; junction bases not matched to a gene: 6.

The chain recombines TRBV7-9 with TRBJ2-5; the D gene is possibly TRBD1 (6 bases). V was trimmed by 5 bases and J by 4 bases, leaving 17 bases between them. The germline CDR1 and CDR2 sequences are SEHNR and FQNEAQ (reference sequence). This CDR3 spans 15 amino acids. CDR3 amino acids: CASSPADRNGETQYF. DNA for the CDR3: TGTGCCAGCAGCCCCGCCGACAGGAACGGAGAGACCCAGTACTTC.

V usage is TRBV7-8 and J usage is TRBJ2-5; D might be TRBD1 (6 bases). This CDR3 region has 13 residues. V shed 1 base and J shed 5 bases, with 8 bases lying between them. The V gene's germline CDR1 is SGHVS and CDR2 FQNEAQ. The CDR3 sequence is CASSLETGETQYF. CDR3 DNA sequence: TGTGCCAGCAGCTTAGAAACAGGGGAGACCCAGTACTTC.